This TCR beta chain was profiled in a study of control samples from healthy donors and cancer patients. Generated by immunoSEQ multiplex PCR, the TCRdb table keeps only in-frame clones and is missing some. Of some 130,000 clones in the sample, around 90% were seen once. This clone was recorded only once. The specimen was blood. The receptor's source is a man aged 18 to 30 in good health.

The CDR3 reads CATSRDWGYGELFF. CDR3 nucleotide sequence: TGTGCCACCAGCAGAGACTGGGGATACGGGGAGCTGTTTTTT. The V call is TRBV15, the J call TRBJ2-2; D is uncertain. This CDR3 has 14 residues. Germline assignment: CDR1 LNHNV and CDR2 YYDKDF (reference sequence). V lost 0 bases, J lost 7 bases, and 9 bases lay in between.